The text below deals with one T cell receptor (beta chain). These data belong to a study of regulatory T cells in long-lasting Graves disease. Time point indicated: newly diagnosed GD, antithyroid drugs for less than 3 months. Extracted PBMC RNA gave rise to the TCR library. Relying on iRepertoire HTBI primers and Arm-PCR of CDR3 regions, the team built TCR beta libraries. TCRdb ran MiXCR on the multiplex PCR reads and lists one entry per CDR3 protein. In the table there are approximately 270,000 distinct CDR3 sequences, roughly 18% of which are singletons. Germline V gene lookup returns CDR1 SGHTA and CDR2 FQGNSA. The CDR3 totals 17 residues. Trimming cost V 3 bases and J 3 bases, with 18 bases left between them. The same specimen was also included in a second study, on T cells in Graves' hyperthyroidism and ophthalmopathy. From that second work: Recently diagnosed hyperthyroidism of less than 2 months' duration affected patients aged 18 to 65. TCR CDR3 regions were first amplified by RT-PCR with HTBI primers.

The chain joins TRBV7-2 to TRBJ2-1; the D gene is possibly TRBD1 (6 bases). The material sequenced was peripheral blood mononuclear cells (PBMCs), taken at new diagnosis, from a patient treated with antithyroid drugs. This TCR was recovered from a woman aged 25 to 39 with Graves disease. The CDR3 DNA sequence: TGTGCCAGCAGCTTGGTAGAGGGGGTAGGAATCTACAATGAGCAGTTCTTC. Its translation: CASSLVEGVGIYNEQFF.